This T cell receptor beta chain was captured in a study of early T cells in non-severe SARS-CoV-2 infection. Broader study findings: Using VDJdb, the matching emphasized anti-spike CD8 responses while missing private and CD4 specificities.

Per the germline V gene, CDR1 is MNHEY and CDR2 is SVGEGT. V lost 0 bases, J lost 6 bases, and 10 bases lay in between. The CDR3 is 14 amino acids. This clonotype was recorded many times. Its antigen remains unknown. Using its own MiXCR run on the 5' RACE reads, TCRdb lists one record per CDR3 protein. The sample includes approximately 79,000 distinct CDR3 sequences, around 13% of them seen just once. Sequenced: whole blood. The chain couples TRBV6-2 or TRBV6-3 to TRBJ2-3; D gene unclear. This TCR came from an adult who was a healthcare worker with PCR-confirmed SARS-CoV-2 infection or an uninfected control (not recorded which). Here the CDR3 DNA reads TGTGCCAGCAGTTACTCTCCAACTATCGATACGCAGTATTTT. Protein product: CASSYSPTIDTQYF.